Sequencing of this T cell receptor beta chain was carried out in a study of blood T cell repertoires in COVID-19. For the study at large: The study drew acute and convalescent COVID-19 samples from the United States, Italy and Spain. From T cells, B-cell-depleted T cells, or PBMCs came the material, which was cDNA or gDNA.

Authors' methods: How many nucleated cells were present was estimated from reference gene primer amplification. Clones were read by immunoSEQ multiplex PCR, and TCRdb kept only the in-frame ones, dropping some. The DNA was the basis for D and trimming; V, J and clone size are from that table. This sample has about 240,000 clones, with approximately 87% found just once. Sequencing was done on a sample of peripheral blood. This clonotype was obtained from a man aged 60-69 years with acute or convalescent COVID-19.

CDR3 amino acids: CASSSRQGSGTEAFF. The CDR3 DNA reads as TGCGCCAGCAGCTCCCGACAGGGGAGTGGCACTGAAGCTTTCTTT. V usage is TRBV5-1 and J usage is TRBJ1-1; 8 positions match TRBD1. The V segment lost 3 bases and the J segment 4 bases; nucleotides outside the gene matches: 8. The CDR3 loop spans 15 amino acids. Looked up from germline, CDR1 is SGHRS and CDR2 is YFSETQ.